This TCR beta chain comes out of a study of beta chain features in type 1 diabetes (dated by TCRdb to between 2018 and 2020). Broadly, across the study: Mean age, gender distribution, total cell number and subset yield did not differ between patients and healthy donors. A total of around 110,000,000 sorted cells were examined across all samples, and RNA yield correlated strongly with the number of cells per subset. Naive and central memory subsets were obtained from all 30 or so donors, but regulatory and stem cell-like memory subsets were isolated from only 8 patients and roughly 8 healthy donors. In the study, TCRB repertoires of sorted circulating CD4+ T cell subsets from recently diagnosed type 1 diabetes patients were compared with those of matched healthy donors.

Each donor gave one peripheral blood draw, averaging about 120 mL, which was collected into heparinised tubes. A BD FACSAria II and a panel including CD45RO, CCR7, CD25, CD127, CD95 and CD27 were used to sort naive, central memory, regulatory and stem cell-like memory CD4+ T cells. Every sorted population had a purity above 95%. PBMCs were isolated immediately by Lymphoprep density gradient centrifugation and stained directly without culture. So that batch effects would be minimized, each experiment stained and sorted samples in pairs, pairing one healthy donor with one patient. Summary of the overall study and its limitations: The naive, central memory and regulatory TCRB repertoires appeared to resemble one another more closely among patients than among healthy donors. Fewer insertions and more nucleotide deletions at VDJ recombination sites were observed in patients with type 1 diabetes, implying thymic rearrangement abnormalities. Because small numbers of individuals were included in the HLA sub-analyses, any influence of HLA type on TCRB rearrangement was left unresolved. A moderate but significant shortening of TCRB CDR3 length was observed in type 1 diabetes patients in all four CD4+ subsets. PCR might favor shorter templates, but patient and control samples were amplified and corrected together, so any skew would affect both groups equally. Because cDNA was sequenced instead of genomic DNA, highly expressing activated cells could be over-represented, though the groups showed no difference in activation or CD3 levels.

The High Capacity cDNA Reverse Transcription Kit was used to reverse transcribe all of the isolated RNA, meaning that expressed TCRB transcripts were what got sequenced. Naive, central memory and regulatory T cell samples underwent deep immunoSEQ sequencing, averaging around 3.7 million total reads per sample. After sorted cells were lysed in RLT buffer, RNA was extracted with DNase-treated RNeasy Micro or Mini kits, with the choice depending on cell number. To prevent cross-contamination, each cell subset was processed individually, whereas patient and healthy donor samples were processed jointly. The immunoSEQ multiplex PCR was used to amplify TCRB sequences from cDNA, yielding 87-bp fragments that span the CDR3 region. Amplicons were sequenced on the Illumina HiSeq platform. From the authors' description of their analysis: Synthetic template baselines were used to correct PCR bias computationally, reads within Hamming distance 2 were collapsed, and singletons that could not be merged were discarded. Reads were aligned against IMGT so that V, D and J genes, CDR3 length and insertions or deletions at six rearrangement sites could be assigned. Within each subset, clonotype counts were normalized to the number of sorted cells before true diversity and Gini coefficients were calculated with the tcR R package. The overlap coefficient, calculated on TCRB nucleotide sequences, was used to measure repertoire sharing. As a proxy for the pre-selection repertoire, out-of-frame TCRB sequences from naive cells were analyzed. TCRdb stores this immuneACCESS table with in-frame sequences only. Part of the clones is absent; in the studies checked, under half of the shortfall reflects unresolved V genes, and no reason is known for the rest. V and J calls and clone size are those listed in that table; D and trimming were worked out from the DNA. The sample data list approximately 170,000 clones, and roughly 60% of these were observed just once. About 0.091% of the sample rests with the top ten.

As to this clone: It has no known antigen specificity. No clone much larger than this one lies a single base away; base qualities are absent.

The specimen was naive CD4+ T cells from blood. The cell subset or site label, read with the paper, signifies: true naive CD4+ T cells. The TCR comes from a man in his thirties or forties with type 1 diabetes.

The DNA sequence follows: TGCAGCGTGACAGGGAACAATGAGCAGTTCTTC. Translation gives CSVTGNNEQFF. The chain is made from TRBV29-1 and TRBJ2-1; 7 bases in the middle match TRBD1. V ends up 6 bases short and J 5 bases short, with an unmatched junction base count of 1. The germline V gene sets CDR1 to SQVTM and CDR2 to ANQGSEA. The CDR3 contains 11 residues, cysteine and phenylalanine counted. Just CDR3 DNA is preserved here, 33 bases in frame from base 1.